The present T cell receptor (beta chain) was sequenced within a study of blood T cells in healthy people across ages. This clonotype was detected a few times. Next came a second PCR, run for about 7 to 12 cycles, which used a sample-barcoded 5' primer along with a J-beta primer mix. MiXCR, run by TCRdb on the 5' RACE reads, gives a single entry per CDR3 protein. Of roughly 500,000 distinct CDR3 sequences in the sample, roughly 29% are singletons; the top ten hold approximately 18%. With V trimmed by 4 bases and J by 4 bases, 6 bases remained unmatched. The CDR3 has 14 residues. The clonotype comes from a woman aged 70-85 years in good health. Sequencing used blood. The chain employs TRBV23-1 and TRBJ2-7; 8 positions match TRBD1. TRBV23-1 is flagged as an ORF with uncertain function. In DNA, the CDR3 is TGCGCCAGCAGTCGGCGCCAGGGGGCTTACGAGCAGTACTTC. Its protein is CASSRRQGAYEQYF.